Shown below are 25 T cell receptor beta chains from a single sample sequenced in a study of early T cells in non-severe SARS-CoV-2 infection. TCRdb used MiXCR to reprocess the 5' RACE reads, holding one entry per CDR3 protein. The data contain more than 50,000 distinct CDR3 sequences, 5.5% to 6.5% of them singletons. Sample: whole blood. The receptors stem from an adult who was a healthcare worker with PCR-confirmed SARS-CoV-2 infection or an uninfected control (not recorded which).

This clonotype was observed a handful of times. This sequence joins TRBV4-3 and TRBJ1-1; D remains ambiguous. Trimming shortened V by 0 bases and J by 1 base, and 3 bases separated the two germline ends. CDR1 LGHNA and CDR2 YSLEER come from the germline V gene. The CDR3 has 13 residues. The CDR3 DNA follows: TGCGCCAGCAGCCAAGATGGGAACACTGAAGCTTTCTTT. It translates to CASSQDGNTEAFF.

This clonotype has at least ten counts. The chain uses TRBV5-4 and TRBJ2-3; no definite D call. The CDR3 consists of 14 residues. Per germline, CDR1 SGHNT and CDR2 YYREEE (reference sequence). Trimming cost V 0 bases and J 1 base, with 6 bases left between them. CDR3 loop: CASSLVSRTDTQYF. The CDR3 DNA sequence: TGTGCCAGCAGCTTGGTCTCACGCACAGATACGCAGTATTTT. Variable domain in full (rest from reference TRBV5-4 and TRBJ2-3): ETGVTQSPTHLIKTRGQQVTLRCSSQSGHNTVSWYQQALGQGPQFIFQYYREEENGRGNFPPRFSGLQFPNYSSELNVNALELDDSALYLCASSLVSRTDTQYFGPGTRLTVL.

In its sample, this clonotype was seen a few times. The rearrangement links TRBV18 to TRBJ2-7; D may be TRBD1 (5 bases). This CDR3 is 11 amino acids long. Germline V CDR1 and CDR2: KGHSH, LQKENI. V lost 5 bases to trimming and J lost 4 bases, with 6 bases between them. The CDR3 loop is CASSGAYEQYF. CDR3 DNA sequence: TGTGCCAGCTCAGGGGCATACGAGCAGTACTTC.

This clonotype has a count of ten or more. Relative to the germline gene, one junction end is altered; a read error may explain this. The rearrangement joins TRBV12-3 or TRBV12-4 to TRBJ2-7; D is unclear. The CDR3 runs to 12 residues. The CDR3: CATSLTTAEQYF. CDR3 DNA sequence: TGTGCCACCAGTTTAACAACCGCCGAGCAGTACTTC.

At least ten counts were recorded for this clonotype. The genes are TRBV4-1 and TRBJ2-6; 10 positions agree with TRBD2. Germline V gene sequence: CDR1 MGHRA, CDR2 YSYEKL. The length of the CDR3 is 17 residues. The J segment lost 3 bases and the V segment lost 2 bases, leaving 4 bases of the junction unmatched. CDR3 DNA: TGCGCCAGCAGCCAACCTAGCGGGAGAGGTGGGGCCAACGTCCTGACTTTC. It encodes CASSQPSGRGGANVLTF.

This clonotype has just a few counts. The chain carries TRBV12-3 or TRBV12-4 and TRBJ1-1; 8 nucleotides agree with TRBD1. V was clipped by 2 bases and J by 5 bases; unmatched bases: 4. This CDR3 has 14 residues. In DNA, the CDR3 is TGTGCCAGCAGTTTACAGGGGGCTGGGACTGAAGCTTTCTTT. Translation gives CASSLQGAGTEAFF.

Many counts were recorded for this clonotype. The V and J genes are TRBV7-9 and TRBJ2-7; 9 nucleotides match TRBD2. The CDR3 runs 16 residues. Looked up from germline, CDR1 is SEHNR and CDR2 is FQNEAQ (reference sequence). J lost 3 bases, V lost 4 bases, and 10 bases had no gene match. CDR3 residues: CASSSGLAYYNYEQYF. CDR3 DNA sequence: TGTGCCAGCAGCTCCGGACTAGCGTATTACAACTACGAGCAGTACTTC. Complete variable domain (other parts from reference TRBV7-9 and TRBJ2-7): DTGVSQNPRHKITKRGQNVTFRCDPISEHNRLYWYRQTLGQGPEFLTYFQNEAQLEKSRLLSDRFSAERPKGSFSTLEIQRTEQGDSAMYLCASSSGLAYYNYEQYFGPGTRLTVT.

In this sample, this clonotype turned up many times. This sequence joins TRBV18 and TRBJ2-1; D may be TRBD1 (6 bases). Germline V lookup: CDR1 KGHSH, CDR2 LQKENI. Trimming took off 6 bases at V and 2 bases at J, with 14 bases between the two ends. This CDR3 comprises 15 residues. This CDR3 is CASSSQGNAYNEQFF. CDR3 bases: TGTGCCAGCTCGTCCCAGGGGAACGCCTACAATGAGCAGTTCTTC.

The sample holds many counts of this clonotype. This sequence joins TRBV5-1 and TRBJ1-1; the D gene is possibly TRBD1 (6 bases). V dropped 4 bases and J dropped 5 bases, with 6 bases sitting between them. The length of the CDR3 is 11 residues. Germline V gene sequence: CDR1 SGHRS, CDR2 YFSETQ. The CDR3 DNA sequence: TGCGCCAGCAGCCAGGGGACTGAAGCTTTCTTT. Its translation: CASSQGTEAFF.

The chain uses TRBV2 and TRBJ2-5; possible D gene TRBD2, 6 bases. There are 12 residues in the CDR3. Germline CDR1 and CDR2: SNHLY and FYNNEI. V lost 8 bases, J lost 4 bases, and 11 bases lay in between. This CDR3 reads CASSASAETQYF. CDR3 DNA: TGTGCCAGCTCGGCTAGCGCAGAGACCCAGTACTTC.

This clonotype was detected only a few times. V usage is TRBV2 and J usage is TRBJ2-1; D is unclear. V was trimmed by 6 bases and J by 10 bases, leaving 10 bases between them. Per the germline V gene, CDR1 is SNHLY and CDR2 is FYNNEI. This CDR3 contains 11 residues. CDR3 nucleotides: TGTGCCAGCAGGACATTCGGAGAGCAGTTCTTC. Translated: CASRTFGEQFF.

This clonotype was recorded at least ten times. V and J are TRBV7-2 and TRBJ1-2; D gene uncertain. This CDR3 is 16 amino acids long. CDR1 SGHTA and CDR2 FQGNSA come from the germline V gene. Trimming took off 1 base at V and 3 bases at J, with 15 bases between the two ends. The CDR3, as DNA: TGTGCCAGCAGCTTAGGCGTCGGCAGACCAGACTATGGCTACACCTTC. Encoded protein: CASSLGVGRPDYGYTF.

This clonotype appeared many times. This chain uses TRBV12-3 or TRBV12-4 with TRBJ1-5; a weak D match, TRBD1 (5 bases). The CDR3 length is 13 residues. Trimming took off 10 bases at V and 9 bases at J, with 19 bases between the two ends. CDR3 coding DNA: TGTGCCACCCAGGGAGACCCTTTTGGGCCCCAGCATTTT. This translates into CATQGDPFGPQHF.

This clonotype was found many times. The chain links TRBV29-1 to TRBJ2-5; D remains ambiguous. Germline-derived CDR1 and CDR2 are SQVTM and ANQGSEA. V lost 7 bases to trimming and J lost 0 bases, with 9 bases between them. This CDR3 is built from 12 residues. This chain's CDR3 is CSADEHQETQYF. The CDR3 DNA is TGCAGCGCTGACGAGCACCAAGAGACCCAGTACTTC.

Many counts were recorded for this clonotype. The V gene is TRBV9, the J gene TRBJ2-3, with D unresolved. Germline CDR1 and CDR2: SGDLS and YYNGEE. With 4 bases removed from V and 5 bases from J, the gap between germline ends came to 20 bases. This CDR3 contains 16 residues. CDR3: CASSPHSETPLDTQYF. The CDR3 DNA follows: TGTGCCAGCAGCCCCCACAGTGAGACGCCCTTAGATACGCAGTATTTT.

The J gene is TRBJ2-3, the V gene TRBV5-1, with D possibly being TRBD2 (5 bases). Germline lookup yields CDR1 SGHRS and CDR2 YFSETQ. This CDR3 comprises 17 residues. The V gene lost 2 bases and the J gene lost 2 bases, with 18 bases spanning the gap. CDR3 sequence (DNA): TGCGCCAGCAGCTTAAACCCTAGCAATCCCCCCACAGATACGCAGTATTTT. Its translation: CASSLNPSNPPTDTQYF.

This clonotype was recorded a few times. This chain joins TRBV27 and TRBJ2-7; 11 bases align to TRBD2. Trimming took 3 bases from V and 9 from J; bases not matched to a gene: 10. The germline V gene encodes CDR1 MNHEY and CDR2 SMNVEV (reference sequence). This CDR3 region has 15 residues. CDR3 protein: CASSFASGGLLGQYF. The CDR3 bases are TGTGCCAGCAGTTTCGCTAGCGGGGGGCTATTAGGGCAGTACTTC.

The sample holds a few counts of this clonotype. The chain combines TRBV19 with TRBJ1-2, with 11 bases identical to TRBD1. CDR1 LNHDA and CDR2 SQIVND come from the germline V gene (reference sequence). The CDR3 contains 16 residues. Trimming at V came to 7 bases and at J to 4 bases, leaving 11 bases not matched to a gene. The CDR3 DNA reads TGTGCCAGTAATATCCGGACAGGGGGCGCCGGCTATGGCTACACCTTC. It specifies CASNIRTGGAGYGYTF.

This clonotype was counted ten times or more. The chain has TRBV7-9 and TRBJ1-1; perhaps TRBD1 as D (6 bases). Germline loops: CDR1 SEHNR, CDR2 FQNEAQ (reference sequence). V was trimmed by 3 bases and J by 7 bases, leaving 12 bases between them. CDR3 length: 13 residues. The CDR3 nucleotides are TGTGCCAGCAGCTTGGTGGGAGGGGGTGAAGCTTTCTTT. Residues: CASSLVGGGEAFF.

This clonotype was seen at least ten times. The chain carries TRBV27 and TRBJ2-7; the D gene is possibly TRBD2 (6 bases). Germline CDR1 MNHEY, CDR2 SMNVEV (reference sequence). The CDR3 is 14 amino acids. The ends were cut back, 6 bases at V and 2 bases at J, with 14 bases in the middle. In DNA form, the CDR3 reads TGTGCCAGCAGCCTAGCCGGGAGACCCTACGAGCAGTACTTC. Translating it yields CASSLAGRPYEQYF.

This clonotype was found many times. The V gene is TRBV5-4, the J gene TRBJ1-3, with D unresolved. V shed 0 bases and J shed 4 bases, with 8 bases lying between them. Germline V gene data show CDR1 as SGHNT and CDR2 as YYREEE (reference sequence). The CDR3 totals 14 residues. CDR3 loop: CASSLGPPGNTIYF. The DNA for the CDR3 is TGTGCCAGCAGCTTGGGACCTCCCGGAAACACCATATATTTT. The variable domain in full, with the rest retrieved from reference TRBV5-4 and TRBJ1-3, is ETGVTQSPTHLIKTRGQQVTLRCSSQSGHNTVSWYQQALGQGPQFIFQYYREEENGRGNFPPRFSGLQFPNYSSELNVNALELDDSALYLCASSLGPPGNTIYFGEGSWLTVV.

The CDR3 nucleotides are TGTGCCAGCAGCGGGACAGTTCGGGGTAATTCACCCCTCCACTTT. Its protein product is CASSGTVRGNSPLHF. The V gene is TRBV27, the J gene TRBJ1-6, with 7 bases matching TRBD1. CDR3 size: 15 residues. Per the germline V gene, CDR1 is MNHEY and CDR2 is SMNVEV (reference sequence). V was clipped by 6 bases and J by 6 bases; unmatched bases: 8.

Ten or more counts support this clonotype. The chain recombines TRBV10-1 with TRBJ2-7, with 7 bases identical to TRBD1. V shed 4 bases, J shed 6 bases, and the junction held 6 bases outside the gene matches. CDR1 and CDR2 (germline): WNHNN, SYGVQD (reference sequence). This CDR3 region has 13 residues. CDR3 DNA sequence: TGCGCCAGCAGTGGGGGACAGACAGGCGAGCAGTACTTC. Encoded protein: CASSGGQTGEQYF.

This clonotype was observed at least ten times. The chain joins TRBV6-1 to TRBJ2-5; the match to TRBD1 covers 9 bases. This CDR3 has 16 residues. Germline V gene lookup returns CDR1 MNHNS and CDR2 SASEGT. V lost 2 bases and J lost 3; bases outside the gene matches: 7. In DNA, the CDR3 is TGTGCCAGCAGTGAAATATCCGGGACAGGGAAAGAGACCCAGTACTTC. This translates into CASSEISGTGKETQYF.

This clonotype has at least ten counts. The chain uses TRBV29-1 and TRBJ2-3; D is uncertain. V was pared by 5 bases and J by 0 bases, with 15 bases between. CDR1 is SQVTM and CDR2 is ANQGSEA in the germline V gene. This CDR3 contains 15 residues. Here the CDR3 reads CSVPRSAASTDTQYF. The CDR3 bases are TGCAGCGTTCCTCGATCGGCCGCCAGCACAGATACGCAGTATTTT.